One and the same sample provided the 31 T cell receptor beta chains below, sequenced in a study of response to subunit inactivated influenza vaccine. TCRdb re-analysed the RT-PCR reads in MiXCR, keeping a single row per CDR3 protein. The sample lists hundreds of thousands of distinct CDR3 sequences, approximately 10% occurring once. In addition, the sample was reused for a study of T cells expressing NK-cell markers. That source adds: Researchers built TCR beta cDNA using 5'RACE template switching with UMIs.

Sequencing used PBMCs from blood, obtained on the day of vaccination. These receptor sequences come from a man aged 45 to 65 who received an inactivated influenza vaccine.

In this sample, this clonotype turned up many times. The chain employs TRBV28 and TRBJ2-3, with TRBD2 identical over 12 bases. CDR1 is MDHEN, CDR2 SYDVKM, per germline. J gave up 5 bases and V 5 bases, and 8 bases lay outside the gene matches. CDR3 length: 16 residues. The DNA for the CDR3 is TGTGCCAGCAGTGAAATTAGACTAGCGGGAGTAGATACGCAGTATTTT. Translated, it gives CASSEIRLAGVDTQYF.

The table lists this clonotype with a few counts. The chain couples TRBV12-3 or TRBV12-4 to TRBJ2-4; TRBD2 matches 13 bases. This CDR3 spans 15 amino acids. Trimming took 2 bases from V and 8 from J; bases not matched to a gene: 3. CDR3 DNA sequence: TGTGCCAGCAGTTTAACTAGCGGGGGGGCGGACATTCAGTACTTC. Its translation is CASSLTSGGADIQYF.

The V gene is TRBV20-1, the J gene TRBJ2-7; the D gene is possibly TRBD1 (6 bases). CDR1 DFQATT and CDR2 SNEGSKA come from the germline V gene (reference sequence). This CDR3 is 13 amino acids long. The CDR3 sequence: CSQRTAYSYEQYF. The CDR3 DNA is TGCAGCCAAAGGACAGCCTACTCCTACGAGCAGTACTTC.

The CDR3 DNA follows: TGTGCCAGCAGTCTCCAACTAGCGAAAGATACGCAGTATTTT. Its translation: CASSLQLAKDTQYF. The chain carries TRBV6-1 and TRBJ2-3; 7 nucleotides agree with TRBD2. The CDR3 covers 14 residues. Germline V CDR1 and CDR2: MNHNS, SASEGT. Trimming removed 5 bases from V and 5 bases from J; junction bases left unmatched: 7.

This clonotype was observed a few times. The J gene is TRBJ2-1, the V gene TRBV24-1, with a tentative D call TRBD2 (6 bases). Trimming took off 1 base at V and 5 bases at J, with 11 bases between the two ends. The CDR3 loop spans 15 amino acids. Germline CDR1 reads KGHDR; CDR2 reads SFDVKD. This chain's CDR3 is CATSDFVGRNNEQFF. The CDR3 DNA is TGTGCCACCAGTGATTTTGTTGGGAGGAACAATGAGCAGTTCTTC.

The gene calls are TRBV9 and TRBJ1-5, with 7 nucleotides matching TRBD1. This CDR3 has 14 amino acids. Germline-derived CDR1 and CDR2 are SGDLS and YYNGEE. V shed 3 bases and J 0 bases; nucleotides not matched to a gene: 0. The CDR3 DNA follows: TGTGCCAGCAGCGACAGGGGTAGCAATCAGCCCCAGCATTTT. Translation gives CASSDRGSNQPQHF.

The chain joins TRBV11-1 to TRBJ2-5; D is perhaps TRBD2 (5 bases). Germline CDR1 and CDR2: SGHAT and FQDESV (reference sequence). V dropped 5 bases and J dropped 1 base, with 14 bases sitting between them. The CDR3 is 15 residues long. The CDR3 nucleotides are TGTGCCAGCAGCCCCGGTCCGCGGGTCCAAGAGACCCAGTACTTC. This gives the protein CASSPGPRVQETQYF.

Worth noting for this clonotype: A much larger clone lies one base from this, so it may be a read error. The chain links TRBV13 to TRBJ2-7, with D perhaps matching TRBD1 or TRBD2 (5 bases each). This CDR3 has 14 residues. Germline-derived CDR1 and CDR2 are PRHDT and FYEKMQ (reference sequence). DNA of the CDR3: TGTGTCAGCAGCCTTAGGGACGGGAACTACGAGCAGTACTTC. It is translated as CVSSLRDGNYEQYF.

This rearrangement joins TRBV2 to TRBJ2-7, with unresolved D. V lost 0 bases and J lost 7, with 10 bases in between. CDR3 size: 13 residues. Germline V gives CDR1 SNHLY, CDR2 FYNNEI. The CDR3 DNA follows: TGTGCCAGCAGTGAAGCGCCTCGCTCGGAGCAGTACTTC. Protein sequence: CASSEAPRSEQYF.

This clonotype has just a few counts. The chain has TRBV27 and TRBJ2-1; D gene uncertain. CDR3 length: 12 amino acids. The V end was cut by 4 bases, the J end by 9 bases, with 10 bases between. Germline V gene data show CDR1 as MNHEY and CDR2 as SMNVEV (reference sequence). The CDR3 DNA sequence: TGTGCCAGCAGTTCCACTGACCGTGAGCAGTTCTTC. Translating gives CASSSTDREQFF.

This clonotype was seen only a few times. The rearrangement joins TRBV20-1 to TRBJ2-1, with unresolved D. CDR1 DFQATT and CDR2 SNEGSKA come from the germline V gene (reference sequence). Trimming stripped 4 bases from V and 5 bases from J, with 15 bases between. The CDR3 sequence is 14 residues long. CDR3 in amino acids: CSAIKYSINNEQFF. The CDR3, as DNA: TGCAGTGCTATTAAATACTCGATTAACAATGAGCAGTTCTTC.

This clonotype was seen only a few times. The J gene is TRBJ2-1, the V gene TRBV21-1; the D call of TRBD2 is as the table states it, not checked on the DNA. TRBV21-1 is deemed a pseudogene. The CDR3 totals 20 residues. CDR3 nucleotides: TGTGCCAGCAGCAAAACCGAGCGGGAGTGTCCCCGAGGTGCCTACAATGAGCAGTTCTTC. It codes for CASSKTERECPRGAYNEQFF.

In its sample, this clonotype was seen a few times. This chain uses TRBV2 with TRBJ1-1; 9 nucleotides match TRBD1. The CDR3 is 16 residues long. J was trimmed by 5 bases and V by 5 bases; bases with no gene match: 12. Germline loops: CDR1 SNHLY, CDR2 FYNNEI. The CDR3 DNA follows: TGTGCCAGCAGTTTTACAGGGGGCTCCGGCCGAACTGAAGCTTTCTTT. This gives the protein CASSFTGGSGRTEAFF.

The rearrangement joins TRBV4-2 to TRBJ2-1; 7 bases fit TRBD1. The germline CDR1 and CDR2 sequences are LGHNA and YNFKEQ. The CDR3 length is 16 residues. The J segment lost 0 bases and the V segment lost 2 bases, leaving 4 bases of the junction unmatched. The CDR3 reads CASSQNRGSSYNEQFF. DNA for the CDR3: TGTGCCAGCAGCCAAAACAGGGGAAGCTCCTACAATGAGCAGTTCTTC.

In this sample, this clonotype turned up a few times. The chain is built from TRBV20-1 and TRBJ2-3, with D possibly called TRBD1 or TRBD2 (5 bases each). This CDR3 spans 13 amino acids. CDR1 DFQATT and CDR2 SNEGSKA come from the germline V gene (reference sequence). Between the trimmed V and J ends, which lost 3 bases and 10 bases, there was a span of 17 bases. The DNA for the CDR3 is TGCAGTGCTAGGGGACCAGAGCGTTTTGCGCAGTATTTT. Translating gives CSARGPERFAQYF.

The CDR3 here is CASSLGTNTYEQYF. The CDR3 nucleotides are TGCGCCAGCAGCCTGGGGACAAATACCTACGAGCAGTACTTC. This chain links TRBV5-1 with TRBJ2-7; D is perhaps TRBD1 (6 bases). The CDR3 sequence is 14 residues long. In germline, CDR1 is SGHRS, CDR2 YFSETQ. The V gene lost 4 bases and the J gene lost 2 bases, with 13 bases spanning the gap.

This clonotype was observed many times. The junction does not match germline at one end; this may be a read error. The chain carries TRBV5-6 and TRBJ1-1; 7 nucleotides align to TRBD1. The germline V gene encodes CDR1 SGHDT and CDR2 YYEEEE. The CDR3 sequence is 15 residues long. The CDR3 loop is CASRGKLGRNTEAFF. In nucleotides, the CDR3 is TGTGCGAGCAGGGGGAAACTGGGGAGGAACACTGAAGCTTTCTTT.

J is TRBJ2-3 and V is TRBV20-1; 10 bases fit TRBD2. From germline, CDR1 is DFQATT and CDR2 SNEGSKA (reference sequence). The CDR3 totals 15 residues. V dropped 1 base and J dropped 3; count of bases not matched to a gene: 4. The CDR3 spells CSARAPGLATDTQYF. In DNA form, the CDR3 reads TGCAGTGCTAGAGCCCCGGGACTAGCGACAGATACGCAGTATTTT.

CDR3 in DNA: TGTGCCAGCAGCCAAGAGAGACTCGAGATTGGAAACACCATATATTTT. Protein: CASSQERLEIGNTIYF. The chain employs TRBV4-2 and TRBJ1-3, with no clear D. V was trimmed by 0 bases and J by 3 bases, leaving 12 bases between them. The CDR3 is 16 amino acids. Germline V lookup: CDR1 LGHNA, CDR2 YNFKEQ.

This clonotype has just a few counts. One junction end does not reproduce the germline sequence, and a read error may be involved. This sequence joins TRBV20-1 and TRBJ2-7; D remains ambiguous. This CDR3 contains 14 residues. Germline CDR1 reads DFQATT; CDR2 reads SNEGSKA (reference sequence). CDR3 residues: CSAGETVKPYEQYF. The DNA of the CDR3 is TGCAGTGCTGGAGAAACCGTAAAGCCCTACGAGCAGTACTTC.

This clonotype was seen a handful of times. The chain joins TRBV7-8 to TRBJ2-7, with D unresolved. The CDR3 covers 11 residues. V gave up 5 bases and J gave up 3 bases, with 5 bases separating them. Germline assignment: CDR1 SGHVS and CDR2 FQNEAQ. CDR3 coding DNA: TGTGCCAGCAGCGAAATCTACGAGCAGTACTTC. This translates into CASSEIYEQYF.

The rearrangement uses TRBV11-2 and TRBJ2-7; D may correspond to TRBD1 or TRBD2 (5 bases each). The CDR3 runs 15 residues. Between the trimmed V and J ends, which lost 4 bases and 3 bases, there was a span of 16 bases. Germline V gives CDR1 SGHAT, CDR2 FQNNGV. CDR3 sequence: CASSYVPGPGYEQYF. The CDR3 nucleotides are TGTGCCAGCAGCTACGTACCGGGACCTGGCTACGAGCAGTACTTC. The full variable domain, completed using reference TRBV11-2 and TRBJ2-7, is EAGVAQSPRYKIIEKRQSVAFWCNPISGHATLYWYQQILGQGPKLLIQFQNNGVVDDSQLPKDRFSAERLKGVDSTLKIQPAKLEDSAVYLCASSYVPGPGYEQYFGPGTRLTVT.

The J gene is TRBJ2-3, the V gene TRBV12-3 or TRBV12-4, with 10 bases fitting TRBD2. The CDR3 contains 15 residues. With 10 bases clipped from V and 4 bases from J, the junction kept 11 bases outside the gene matches. The CDR3: CATTNPSGGSDTQYF. The CDR3 DNA is TGTGCCACCACCAACCCTAGCGGGGGTTCAGATACGCAGTATTTT.

The chain links TRBV28 to TRBJ1-2, with D hard to call. The CDR3 runs 16 residues. V lost 2 bases and J lost 6, with 19 bases in between. Per the germline V gene, CDR1 is MDHEN and CDR2 is SYDVKM. CDR3 protein: CASSLTSSGLEDGYTF. The CDR3 DNA reads as TGTGCCAGCAGTTTAACGTCGTCCGGCCTAGAGGATGGCTACACCTTC.

The rearrangement joins TRBV7-9 to TRBJ2-7; D gene unclear. The ends were cut back, 4 bases at V and 2 bases at J, with 9 bases in the middle. The length of the CDR3 is 13 residues. Germline-derived CDR1 and CDR2 are SEHNR and FQNEAQ (reference sequence). CDR3 nucleotide sequence: TGTGCCAGCAGCTACATGGGCCCCTACGAGCAGTACTTC. It codes for CASSYMGPYEQYF.

This clonotype showed up many times. The chain uses TRBV5-1 and TRBJ2-7; D gene uncertain. The CDR3 sequence is 13 residues long. Germline loops: CDR1 SGHRS, CDR2 YFSETQ. With 5 bases removed from V and 3 bases from J, the gap between germline ends came to 12 bases. The CDR3 protein is CASRRTVIYEQYF. The CDR3 DNA sequence: TGCGCCAGCAGAAGGACGGTGATCTACGAGCAGTACTTC. The complete variable domain, with remaining parts taken from reference TRBV5-1 and TRBJ2-7, reads KAGVTQTPRYLIKTRGQQVTLSCSPISGHRSVSWYQQTPGQGLQFLFEYFSETQRNKGNFPGRFSGRQFSNSRSEMNVSTLELGDSALYLCASRRTVIYEQYFGPGTRLTVT.

This chain links TRBV7-8 with TRBJ2-5, with TRBD2 matching over 9 bases. V lost 1 base and J lost 5; bases outside the gene matches: 8. The CDR3 has 16 residues. Germline V gene lookup returns CDR1 SGHVS and CDR2 FQNEAQ. In DNA form, the CDR3 reads TGTGCCAGCAGCTTAGGATTGCGGGGGGGCCCGGAGACCCAGTACTTC. It encodes CASSLGLRGGPETQYF.

This clonotype appeared a few times. The chain has TRBV2 and TRBJ2-1; a weak D match, TRBD1 (5 bases). CDR3 length: 14 amino acids. Germline values: CDR1 SNHLY, CDR2 FYNNEI. Deletions cut 1 base from V and 2 bases from J, with 6 bases between. CDR3 protein: CASSEGGTYNEQFF. CDR3 DNA sequence: TGTGCCAGCAGTGAAGGGGGCACCTACAATGAGCAGTTCTTC. Full variable domain (missing parts from reference TRBV2 and TRBJ2-1): EPEVTQTPSHQVTQMGQEVILRCVPISNHLYFYWYRQILGQKVEFLVSFYNNEISEKSEIFDDQFSVERPDGSNFTLKIRSTKLEDSAMYFCASSEGGTYNEQFFGPGTRLTVL.

The J gene is TRBJ1-2, the V gene TRBV27; 9 nucleotides match TRBD1. V shed 6 bases and J 5 bases; nucleotides not matched to a gene: 7. Germline V CDR1 and CDR2: MNHEY, SMNVEV (reference sequence). The CDR3 has 14 residues. The CDR3 nucleotides read TGTGCCAGCAGCCCGAAACAGGGGGCGTATGGCTACACCTTC. It translates to CASSPKQGAYGYTF.

This clonotype came up many times. V usage is TRBV25-1 and J usage is TRBJ2-5, with TRBD1 as a possible D gene (6 bases). V was clipped by 6 bases and J by 3 bases, with 14 bases between them. The CDR3 is 14 amino acids. Germline CDR1 MGHDK, CDR2 SYGVNS. The CDR3 DNA reads as TGTGCCAGCAGCTTACAGGGAAGGAAAGAGACCCAGTACTTC. Translating gives CASSLQGRKETQYF.

The chain is built from TRBV7-2 and TRBJ2-7; 11 nucleotides align to TRBD2. V lost 5 bases to trimming and J lost 3 bases; unmatched junction nucleotides: 6. In germline, CDR1 is SGHTA, CDR2 FQGNSA. This CDR3 spans 15 amino acids. For the CDR3, the DNA is TGTGCCAGCAGCCCTTCGGGACTAGCGGTCTACGAGCAGTACTTC. It translates to CASSPSGLAVYEQYF.